Each of the 30 T cell receptor beta chains below was sequenced from the same sample in a study of human T cells and chemical hapten exposure. Time point meaning: pre-sensitization, week 0. Treatment of the sample: therapeutic diphenylcyclopropenone sensitization with weekly scalp DPC. From the RACE reads, TCRdb called clonotypes with MiXCR, one entry per CDR3 protein. The sample carries about 85,000 distinct CDR3 sequences, about 9% recorded once. The sequencing here drew on whole blood, taken in connection with sensitization to the hapten diphenylcyclopropenone (DPC). The source of these receptors is a man aged 35 to 55 with alopecia areata. Some clones in this sample may be carry-over from other donors' samples.

A few counts support this clonotype. The chain employs TRBV5-1 and TRBJ2-2, with 13 nucleotides matching TRBD2. With V trimmed by 4 bases and J by 0 bases, 6 bases remained unmatched. Germline CDR1 is SGHRS and CDR2 is YFSETQ. This CDR3 spans 18 amino acids. The chain's CDR3 is CASSAGLAGSSNTGELFF. The CDR3 nucleotides read TGCGCCAGCAGCGCGGGACTAGCGGGGTCCTCGAACACCGGGGAGCTGTTTTTT.

This clonotype showed up just a few times. The chain joins TRBV7-2 to TRBJ1-2, with TRBD1 as a possible D gene (5 bases). Trimming left V 1 base short and J 4 bases short, with 16 bases between. Germline CDR1 reads SGHTA; CDR2 reads FQGNSA. This CDR3 region has 16 residues. CDR3 residues: CASSLDIGREGYGYTF. The CDR3 region has the DNA TGTGCCAGCAGCTTAGACATCGGCAGGGAGGGCTATGGCTACACCTTC.

This clonotype was counted a few times. The chain employs TRBV20-1 and TRBJ2-7; TRBD1 agrees at 7 bases. Unmatched junction bases numbered 18, after V lost 0 bases and J lost 1 base. The CDR3 is made up of 19 amino acids. CDR1 and CDR2 from the germline V gene are DFQATT and SNEGSKA (reference sequence). The CDR3: CSARDEVGTAQKISYEQYF. CDR3 in DNA: TGCAGTGCTAGAGATGAGGTCGGGACAGCACAGAAGATTTCCTACGAGCAGTACTTC.

This clonotype came up a few times. The chain couples TRBV19 to TRBJ1-5, with D perhaps matching TRBD1 (5 bases). The CDR3 runs 15 residues. The ends were cut back, 3 bases at V and 4 bases at J, with 13 bases in the middle. Germline V gives CDR1 LNHDA, CDR2 SQIVND (reference sequence). DNA of the CDR3: TGTGCCAGTAGTATCTTCGCCAGGGAGAATCAGCCCCAGCATTTT. Translation gives CASSIFARENQPQHF. The whole variable domain, remainder taken from reference TRBV19 and TRBJ1-5, is DGGITQSPKYLFRKEGQNVTLSCEQNLNHDAMYWYRQDPGQGLRLIYYSQIVNDFQKGDIAEGYSVSREKKESFPLTVTSAQKNPTAFYLCASSIFARENQPQHFGDGTRLSIL.

This clonotype was counted at least ten times. The chain recombines TRBV5-6 with TRBJ2-1, with D unclear. Germline loops: CDR1 SGHDT, CDR2 YYEEEE. The V and J ends lost 0 bases and 4 bases respectively, with 8 bases between them. This CDR3 is built from 14 residues. CDR3 in DNA: TGTGCCAGCAGCTTGGACCTTGGATACAATGAGCAGTTCTTC. Translating it yields CASSLDLGYNEQFF.

This clonotype was observed a handful of times. This chain joins TRBV7-8 and TRBJ2-7, with TRBD1 identical over 8 bases. This CDR3 is built from 15 residues. V lost 4 bases and J lost 5; bases outside the gene matches: 10. Germline V gene sequence: CDR1 SGHVS, CDR2 FQNEAQ. The CDR3 coding sequence is TGTGCCAGCAGCTCCAGGGACAGGCAGTATAACGAGCAGTACGTC. Protein sequence: CASSSRDRQYNEQYV.

The CDR3, as DNA: TGTGCCAGCAGCCGGTGTGAATGGAACGTCCACGAGCAGTACGTC. This sequence encodes CASSRCEWNVHEQYV. This sequence joins TRBV4-2 and TRBJ2-7; D gene uncertain. The CDR3 contains 15 residues. The germline V gene has CDR1 LGHNA and CDR2 YNFKEQ. Trimming took 4 bases from V and 5 from J, leaving 18 bases between them.

In this sample, this clonotype turned up a few times. This chain uses TRBV10-2 with TRBJ2-7, with D perhaps being TRBD1 or TRBD2 (5 bases each). Germline CDR1 is WSHSY and CDR2 is SAAADI. V was clipped by 10 bases and J by 0 bases, with 13 bases between them. There are 13 residues in the CDR3. The CDR3 coding sequence is TGCGCCACCAGGGACCGATCCTCCTACGAGCAGTACGTC. Its protein is CATRDRSSYEQYV.

This clonotype was seen ten or more times. The chain couples TRBV6-5 to TRBJ2-7, with TRBD2 identical over 8 bases. The CDR3 is 15 residues long. The germline V gene encodes CDR1 MNHEY and CDR2 SVGAGI. V shed 6 bases and J 6 bases; nucleotides not matched to a gene: 13. CDR3 loop: CASSHRPLAGSEQYF. For the CDR3, the DNA is TGTGCCAGCAGCCACCGACCGCTAGCGGGCTCCGAGCAGTACTTC.

This sequence joins TRBV29-1 and TRBJ1-2; D gene unclear. CDR3 size: 13 residues. Looked up from germline, CDR1 is SQVTM and CDR2 is ANQGSEA. Trimming left V 6 bases short and J 0 bases short, with 11 bases between. CDR3: CSVRSPANYGYTF. In nucleotides, the CDR3 is TGCAGCGTGCGGAGTCCAGCTAACTATGGCTACACCTTC.

This clonotype was counted at least ten times. This chain uses TRBV30 with TRBJ2-7, with 8 nucleotides matching TRBD1. The CDR3 is made up of 14 amino acids. The germline V gene has CDR1 GTSNPN and CDR2 SVGIG (reference sequence). V lost 3 bases and J lost 5; bases outside the gene matches: 9. The DNA for the CDR3 is TGTGCCTGGAGACAAGGACAGGGAGTCCACGAGCAGTACTTC. The encoded protein is CAWRQGQGVHEQYF.

This clonotype was seen a handful of times. The chain combines TRBV5-6 with TRBJ2-7; D is unresolved. The CDR3 totals 14 residues. Germline V gene data show CDR1 as SGHDT and CDR2 as YYEEEE. The V gene lost 0 bases and the J gene lost 1 base, with 8 bases spanning the gap. This CDR3 is CASSLVPDSYEQYF. CDR3 bases: TGTGCCAGCAGCTTGGTCCCAGATTCCTACGAGCAGTACTTC.

The chain is built from TRBV20-1 and TRBJ2-7; 9 positions match TRBD2. The ends lost 2 bases at V and 5 bases at J; junction bases unmatched: 4. The CDR3 totals 13 residues. Germline V gives CDR1 DFQATT, CDR2 SNEGSKA (reference sequence). The CDR3: CSARKAGGHEQYF. The DNA for the CDR3 is TGCAGTGCTAGAAAAGCGGGAGGCCACGAGCAGTACTTC.

The V call is TRBV7-2, the J call TRBJ2-1; 10 bases match TRBD1. The CDR3 has 14 residues. Germline CDR1 is SGHTA and CDR2 is FQGNSA. V was clipped by 3 bases and J by 7 bases; unmatched bases: 3. CDR3 loop: CASSFDRGQNEQFF. In DNA form, the CDR3 reads TGTGCCAGCAGCTTTGACAGGGGGCAGAATGAGCAGTTCTTC. Based on the CDR3 plus reference TRBV7-2 and TRBJ2-1, the full variable domain is GAGVSQSPSNKVTEKGKDVELRCDPISGHTALYWYRQSLGQGLEFLIYFQGNSAPDKSGLPSDRFSAERTGGSVSTLTIQRTQQEDSAVYLCASSFDRGQNEQFFGPGTRLTVL.

The chain combines TRBV20-1 with TRBJ2-3; D may match TRBD1 or TRBD2 (5 bases each). Germline CDR1 is DFQATT and CDR2 is SNEGSKA (reference sequence). The CDR3 is 12 residues long. Between the trimmed V and J ends, which lost 5 bases and 4 bases, there was a span of 10 bases. CDR3 nucleotide sequence: TGCAGTGCTGGAAAGGGACCAGATACGCAGTATTTT. Encoded protein: CSAGKGPDTQYF.

J is TRBJ1-4 and V is TRBV6-5; 7 bases are a match to TRBD1. This CDR3 contains 16 residues. The V and J ends lost 5 bases and 4 bases, in that order; junction bases with no gene match: 10. Germline V gives CDR1 MNHEY, CDR2 SVGAGI. CDR3 amino acids: CASSENPGTVNEKLFF. The DNA for the CDR3 is TGTGCCAGCAGTGAGAACCCAGGGACAGTTAATGAAAAACTGTTTTTT.

In its sample, this clonotype was seen a few times. V is TRBV7-2 and J is TRBJ2-7, with D unresolved. This CDR3 has 14 amino acids. Looked up from germline, CDR1 is SGHTA and CDR2 is FQGNSA. The V gene lost 1 base and the J gene lost 5 bases, with 12 bases spanning the gap. CDR3 nucleotides: TGTGCCAGCAGCTTAGAATTGGTGTCGGACGAGCAGTACTTC. Its protein is CASSLELVSDEQYF. Full variable domain (outside the CDR3, taken from reference TRBV7-2 and TRBJ2-7): GAGVSQSPSNKVTEKGKDVELRCDPISGHTALYWYRQSLGQGLEFLIYFQGNSAPDKSGLPSDRFSAERTGGSVSTLTIQRTQQEDSAVYLCASSLELVSDEQYFGPGTRLTVT.

The chain carries TRBV10-3 and TRBJ2-3, with a possible D match to TRBD2 (6 bases). V lost 4 bases and J lost 0, with 11 bases in between. CDR3 length: 15 amino acids. Germline values: CDR1 ENHRY, CDR2 SYGVKD. CDR3 in amino acids: CAISGGTSSTDTQYF. CDR3 nucleotide sequence: TGTGCCATCAGTGGAGGGACTTCTAGCACAGATACGCAGTATTTT.

This clonotype was counted at least ten times. The CDR3 loop is CSARMAGVSLNTIYF. In nucleotides, the CDR3 is TGCAGTGCTAGAATGGCGGGGGTTTCATTAAACACCATATATTTT. V usage is TRBV20-1 and J usage is TRBJ1-3; possible D gene TRBD1, 5 bases. Trimming removed 2 bases from V and 6 bases from J, with 17 bases in between. Germline values: CDR1 DFQATT, CDR2 SNEGSKA (reference sequence). CDR3 length: 15 residues.

This clonotype came up a few times. The chain recombines TRBV7-9 with TRBJ2-5, with D tentatively TRBD1 (6 bases). Germline loops: CDR1 SEHNR, CDR2 FQNEAQ (reference sequence). V was clipped by 5 bases and J by 4 bases, with 14 bases between them. This CDR3 has 14 amino acids. The CDR3 here is CASSTGQTGETQYF. CDR3 coding DNA: TGTGCCAGCAGCACCGGACAGACGGGAGAGACCCAGTACTTC.

This chain links TRBV7-2 with TRBJ1-6, with 8 bases matching TRBD1. Germline loops: CDR1 SGHTA, CDR2 FQGNSA. The CDR3 runs to 15 residues. With V trimmed by 4 bases and J by 6 bases, 5 bases remained unmatched. CDR3 DNA sequence: TGTGCCAGCAGCTCCCAGGGGGCAGCTAATTCACCCCTCCACTTT. Translating it yields CASSSQGAANSPLHF.

This clonotype was counted a few times. In DNA, the CDR3 is TGTGCCAGTAGTCCCCGGACTAGCGGGGTTAGCACAGATACGCAGTATTTT. Encoded protein: CASSPRTSGVSTDTQYF. J is TRBJ2-3 and V is TRBV19, with 12 bases lining up with TRBD2. CDR1 and CDR2 (germline): LNHDA, SQIVND (reference sequence). V lost 5 bases, J lost 0 bases, and 6 bases stayed unmatched. The CDR3 is 17 residues long.

This chain joins TRBV19 and TRBJ2-5, with D hard to call. Trimming cost V 2 bases and J 5 bases, with 9 bases left between them. Germline values: CDR1 LNHDA, CDR2 SQIVND (reference sequence). The CDR3 spans 13 residues. This CDR3 is CASSISTVETQYF. DNA of the CDR3: TGTGCCAGTAGTATATCGACGGTGGAGACCCAGTACTTC.

The sample holds many counts of this clonotype. The rearrangement uses TRBV12-3 or TRBV12-4 and TRBJ1-3; D unclear. The V gene lost 2 bases and the J gene lost 2 bases, with 10 bases spanning the gap. This CDR3 is built from 15 residues. CDR3 sequence reads: CASSLNAGPGNTIYF. The DNA for the CDR3 is TGTGCCAGCAGTTTAAACGCGGGTCCTGGAAACACCATATATTTT.

This clonotype has more than one count but fewer than ten. The chain uses TRBV7-9 and TRBJ1-1; TRBD1 might be the D (5 bases). Germline assignment: CDR1 SEHNR and CDR2 FQNEAQ (reference sequence). The CDR3 consists of 15 residues. Trimming shortened V by 1 base and J by 0 bases, and 9 bases separated the two germline ends. DNA of the CDR3: TGTGCCAGCAGCTTAGTTCAGGGTATGAACACTGAAGCTTTCTTT. Translated: CASSLVQGMNTEAFF.

There are many counts of this clonotype. This rearrangement joins TRBV20-1 to TRBJ1-1, with 7 bases that match TRBD1. V was clipped by 0 bases and J by 7 bases; unmatched bases: 11. The CDR3 spans 15 residues. Germline CDR1 is DFQATT and CDR2 is SNEGSKA (reference sequence). The CDR3 coding sequence is TGCAGTGCTAGAGATTTTGGTAGGGGGCCGGGTGAAGCTTTCTTT. Protein sequence: CSARDFGRGPGEAFF.

This clonotype was detected ten times or more. V and J are TRBV9 and TRBJ2-1; possibly TRBD1 or TRBD2 for D (5 bases each). Germline V gene data show CDR1 as SGDLS and CDR2 as YYNGEE. V dropped 0 bases and J dropped 8 bases, with 9 bases sitting between them. The length of the CDR3 is 13 residues. The CDR3, as DNA: TGTGCCAGCAGCGTAGTCCTGGGGGATGAGCAGTTCTTC. Protein: CASSVVLGDEQFF.

Details on this clonotype: The junction and the germline gene differ at one end; a read error may be behind it. This chain connects TRBV6-5 to TRBJ2-5; 7 positions agree with TRBD1. The CDR3 length is 14 residues. Per the germline V gene, CDR1 is MNHEY and CDR2 is SVGAGI. CDR3 sequence reads: CAGSETGRQETQYF. Here the CDR3 DNA reads TGTGCCGGCAGTGAGACAGGGCGACAAGAGACCCAGTACTTC.

This clonotype was seen a handful of times. V and J are TRBV20-1 and TRBJ1-4; 12 bases map to TRBD1. The CDR3 has 15 residues. With 5 bases clipped from V and 4 bases from J, the junction kept 5 bases outside the gene matches. Germline V gene lookup returns CDR1 DFQATT and CDR2 SNEGSKA (reference sequence). CDR3 bases: TGCAGTGCTGGCGGGACAGGGGGCAATAATGAAAAACTGTTTTTT. This translates into CSAGGTGGNNEKLFF.

There are many counts of this clonotype. The gene calls are TRBV29-1 and TRBJ1-1; D gene ambiguous. The CDR3 spans 13 residues. The V gene's germline CDR1 is SQVTM and CDR2 ANQGSEA. The V and J ends lost 7 bases and 4 bases respectively, with 16 bases between them. The CDR3 DNA reads as TGCAGCGCCGGGAGGTTGACGGGCACTGAAGCTTTCTTT. It is translated as CSAGRLTGTEAFF.